Listed below are T cell receptor beta chains from one sample, sequenced in a study of blood T cells in healthy people across ages. MiXCR was run by TCRdb on the 5' RACE reads, yielding one entry per CDR3 protein. Among nearly 800,000 distinct CDR3 sequences listed, approximately 25% were seen once. The sample was also reused in another study, on T cells of mothers and their children.

The source material was blood. These receptors all stem from a boy between 5 and 17 years old in good health. The CDR3 runs from the conserved cysteine through the conserved F or W.

J | V | CDR3
TRBJ2-3 | TRBV7-6 | CASSLAAGGAADTQYF
TRBJ2-7 | TRBV7-2 | CASRQAGVVSYEQYF
TRBJ1-2 | TRBV2 | CASSDSTGAGGYTF
TRBJ2-7 | TRBV20-1 | CSAGAGGEQYF
TRBJ1-5 | TRBV3-1 | CASSHFLMEPQHF
TRBJ2-3 | TRBV4-3 | CASSQLAGEMDTQYF
TRBJ1-1 | TRBV5-1 | CASTSDSLNTEAFF
TRBJ2-6 | TRBV5-1 | CASSLVGMIGKKDSGANVLTF
TRBJ1-2 | TRBV3-1 | CASSQDLGYGYTF
TRBJ1-6 | TRBV6-6 | CASTRDLYNSPLHF
TRBJ2-1 | TRBV28 | CASSPRLASEQFF
TRBJ2-1 | TRBV7-8 | CASSPGLAAQTGEQFF
TRBJ2-1 | TRBV4-3 | CASSQSVGASNEQFF
TRBJ2-6 | TRBV12-5 | CASGSSRENSGANVLTF
TRBJ1-2 | TRBV5-1 | CASSLAGNEYGYTF
TRBJ2-7 | TRBV4-1 | CASSQEGAGDYEQYF
TRBJ2-7 | TRBV11-2 | CASSLEQAPDRNEQYF
TRBJ2-5 | TRBV11-2 | CASSSPGAGGQYF
- | TRBV3-1 | CASGPYAYNEQFF
TRBJ2-7 | TRBV2 | CASNRGHPSLEQYF
TRBJ1-2 | TRBV4-3 | CASSQDPGQGALSYGYTF
TRBJ2-1 | TRBV29-1 | CSVDAGGPNERFF
TRBJ1-2 | TRBV27 | CASSSDGLPGYGYTF
TRBJ1-6 | TRBV20-1 | CSARGTGRGSPLHF
TRBJ2-7 | TRBV10-3 | CAIGAGGYEQYF
TRBJ1-5 | TRBV6-5 | CASAVTGSQPQHF
TRBJ2-7 | TRBV10-3 | CAIRAGTPLSYEQYF
- | TRBV5-1 | CASSLEEGRYEQFF
TRBJ2-7 | TRBV20-1 | CSARDRAGGGYEQYF
TRBJ2-1 | TRBV20-1 | CSAKDRGFDYNEQFF
TRBJ2-7 | TRBV25-1 | CASSDFGQVAMYF
TRBJ2-3 | TRBV12-3/TRBV12-4 | CASSLGQADTQYF
TRBJ1-2 | TRBV20-1 | CSAVTGKLSRGYTF
TRBJ1-5 | TRBV28 | CASWGQLAGSQHF
- | TRBV20-1 | CSARLAGGYSLSYEQYF
TRBJ2-7 | TRBV6-6 | CASSRQGTYEQYF
TRBJ2-3 | TRBV19 | CASSSLTSGMESTDTQYF
TRBJ1-1 | TRBV25-1 | CASSASHTEAFF
TRBJ2-7 | TRBV27 | CASSWARGQGTYEQYF
TRBJ2-7 | TRBV21-1 | CASSKVREAPVEQYF
TRBJ2-2 | TRBV29-1 | CSVQLAGIGVAGELFF
TRBJ2-3 | TRBV5-1 | CASSPIRGDTDTQYF
TRBJ2-3 | TRBV7-3 | CASSSRDRATQYF
TRBJ1-3 | TRBV20-1 | CSAHSQGASGNTIYF
TRBJ2-1 | TRBV15 | CATSKLVRSEQFF
TRBJ2-7 | TRBV12-3/TRBV12-4 | CASSDVNIHEQYF
TRBJ2-1 | TRBV10-3 | CAISGIAGEDEQFF